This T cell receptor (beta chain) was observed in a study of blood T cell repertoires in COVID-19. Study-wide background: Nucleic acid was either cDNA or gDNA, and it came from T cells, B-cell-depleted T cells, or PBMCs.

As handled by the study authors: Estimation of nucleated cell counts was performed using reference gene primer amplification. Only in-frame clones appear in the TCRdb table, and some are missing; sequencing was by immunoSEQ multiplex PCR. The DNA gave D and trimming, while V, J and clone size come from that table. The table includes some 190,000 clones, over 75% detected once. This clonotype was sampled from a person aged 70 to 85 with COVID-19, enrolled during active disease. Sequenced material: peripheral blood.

CDR3 in DNA: TGTGCCAGCAGCCAGAGCGCCGGGACATCCTACGAGCAGTACTTC. Protein product: CASSQSAGTSYEQYF. The chain carries TRBV11-1 and TRBJ2-7, with D tentatively TRBD1 (6 bases). V lost 5 bases and J 1 base, leaving 15 bases between the germline ends. There are 15 residues in the CDR3. Germline values: CDR1 SGHAT, CDR2 FQDESV (reference sequence). The full variable domain, rest sourced from reference TRBV11-1 and TRBJ2-7, is EAEVAQSPRYKITEKSQAVAFWCDPISGHATLYWYRQILGQGPELLVQFQDESVVDDSQLPKDRFSAERLKGVDSTLKIQPAELGDSAMYLCASSQSAGTSYEQYFGPGTRLTVT.